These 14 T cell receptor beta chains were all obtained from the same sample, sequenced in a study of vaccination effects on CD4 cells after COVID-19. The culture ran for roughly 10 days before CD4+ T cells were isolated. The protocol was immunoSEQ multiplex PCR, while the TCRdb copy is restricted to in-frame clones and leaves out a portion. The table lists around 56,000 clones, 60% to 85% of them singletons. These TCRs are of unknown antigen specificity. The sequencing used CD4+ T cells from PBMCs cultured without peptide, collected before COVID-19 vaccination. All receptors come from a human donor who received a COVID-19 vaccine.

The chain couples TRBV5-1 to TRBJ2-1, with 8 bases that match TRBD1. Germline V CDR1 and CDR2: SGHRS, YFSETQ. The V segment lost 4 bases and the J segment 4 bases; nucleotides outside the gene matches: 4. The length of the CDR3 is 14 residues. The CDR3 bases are TGCGCCAGCAGCCCGGACAGGGAATACAATGAGCAGTTCTTC. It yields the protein CASSPDREYNEQFF.

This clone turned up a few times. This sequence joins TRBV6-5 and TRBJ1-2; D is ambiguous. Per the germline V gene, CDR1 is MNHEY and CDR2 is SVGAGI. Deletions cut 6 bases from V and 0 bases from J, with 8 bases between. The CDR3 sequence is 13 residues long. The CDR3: CASRGGTNYGYTF. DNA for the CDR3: TGTGCCAGCAGGGGTGGAACTAACTATGGCTACACCTTC.

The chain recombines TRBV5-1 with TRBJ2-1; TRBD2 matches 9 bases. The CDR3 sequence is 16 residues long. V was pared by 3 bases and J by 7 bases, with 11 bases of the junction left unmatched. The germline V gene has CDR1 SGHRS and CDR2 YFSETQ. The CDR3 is CASSSVGSGGINEQFF. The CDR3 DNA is TGCGCCAGCAGCTCGGTGGGTAGCGGGGGTATAAATGAGCAGTTCTTC.

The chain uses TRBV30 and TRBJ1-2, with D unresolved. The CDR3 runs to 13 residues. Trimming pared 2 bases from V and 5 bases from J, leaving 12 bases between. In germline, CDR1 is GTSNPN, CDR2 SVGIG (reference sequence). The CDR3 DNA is TGTGCCTGGAGTATTCAAGGGTCTTATGGCTACACCTTC. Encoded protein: CAWSIQGSYGYTF.

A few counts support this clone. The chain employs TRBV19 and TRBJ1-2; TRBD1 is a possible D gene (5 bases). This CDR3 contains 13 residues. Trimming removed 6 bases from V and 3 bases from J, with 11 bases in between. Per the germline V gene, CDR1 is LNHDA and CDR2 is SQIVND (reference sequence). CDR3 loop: CASRAQGDYGYTF. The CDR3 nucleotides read TGTGCCAGTAGGGCGCAGGGTGACTATGGCTACACCTTC.

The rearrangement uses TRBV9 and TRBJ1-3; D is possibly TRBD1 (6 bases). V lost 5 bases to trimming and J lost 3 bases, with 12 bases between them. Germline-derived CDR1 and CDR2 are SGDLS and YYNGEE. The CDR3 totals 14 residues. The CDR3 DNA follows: TGTGCCAGCAGAGGTTCGGACAGTGGAAACACCATATATTTT. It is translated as CASRGSDSGNTIYF.

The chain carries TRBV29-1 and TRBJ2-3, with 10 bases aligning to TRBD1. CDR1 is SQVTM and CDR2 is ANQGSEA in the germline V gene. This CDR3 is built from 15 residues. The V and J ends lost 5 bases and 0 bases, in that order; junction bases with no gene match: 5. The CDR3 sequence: CSVQDRGVSTDTQYF. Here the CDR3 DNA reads TGCAGCGTTCAGGACAGGGGGGTCAGCACAGATACGCAGTATTTT.

The chain's CDR3 is CASSPGLRGYTF. CDR3 nucleotide sequence: TGTGCCAGCTCACCAGGGCTTCGGGGCTACACCTTC. The chain joins TRBV18 to TRBJ1-2, with no clear D. CDR3 length: 12 amino acids. Trimming removed 2 bases at V and 8 bases at J, with 9 bases between. The germline V gene has CDR1 KGHSH and CDR2 LQKENI.

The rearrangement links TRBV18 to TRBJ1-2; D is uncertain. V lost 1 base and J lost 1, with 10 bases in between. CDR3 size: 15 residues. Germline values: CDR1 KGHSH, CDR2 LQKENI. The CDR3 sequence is CASSPRSTDNYGYTF. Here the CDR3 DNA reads TGTGCCAGCTCACCACGGTCGACGGATAACTATGGCTACACCTTC.

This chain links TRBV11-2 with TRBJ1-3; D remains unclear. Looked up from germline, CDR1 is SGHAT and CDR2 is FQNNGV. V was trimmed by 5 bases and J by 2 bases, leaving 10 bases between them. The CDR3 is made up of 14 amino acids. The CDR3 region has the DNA TGTGCCAGCAGCGGAGGTAGGGCTGGAAACACCATATATTTT. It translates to CASSGGRAGNTIYF.

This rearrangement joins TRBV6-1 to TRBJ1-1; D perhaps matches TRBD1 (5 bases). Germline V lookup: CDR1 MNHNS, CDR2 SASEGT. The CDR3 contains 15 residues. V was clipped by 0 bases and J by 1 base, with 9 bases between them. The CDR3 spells CASSEAGTGNTEAFF. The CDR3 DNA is TGTGCCAGCAGTGAAGCCGGTACAGGGAACACTGAAGCTTTCTTT.

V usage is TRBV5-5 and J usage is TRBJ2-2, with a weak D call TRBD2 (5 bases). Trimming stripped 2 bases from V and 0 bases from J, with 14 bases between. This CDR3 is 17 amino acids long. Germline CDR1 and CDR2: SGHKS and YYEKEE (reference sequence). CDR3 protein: CASSFGRVIANTGELFF. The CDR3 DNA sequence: TGTGCCAGCAGCTTTGGGCGGGTTATCGCGAACACCGGGGAGCTGTTTTTT. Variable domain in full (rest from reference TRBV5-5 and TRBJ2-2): DAGVTQSPTHLIKTRGQQVTLRCSPISGHKSVSWYQQVLGQGPQFIFQYYEKEERGRGNFPDRFSARQFPNYSSELNVNALLLGDSALYLCASSFGRVIANTGELFFGEGSRLTVL.

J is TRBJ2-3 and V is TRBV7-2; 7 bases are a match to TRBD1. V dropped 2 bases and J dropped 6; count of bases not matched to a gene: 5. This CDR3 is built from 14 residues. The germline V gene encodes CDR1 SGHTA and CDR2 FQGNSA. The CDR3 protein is CASSLLRGSDTQYF. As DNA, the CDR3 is TGTGCCAGCAGCTTACTCAGGGGGTCTGATACGCAGTATTTT.

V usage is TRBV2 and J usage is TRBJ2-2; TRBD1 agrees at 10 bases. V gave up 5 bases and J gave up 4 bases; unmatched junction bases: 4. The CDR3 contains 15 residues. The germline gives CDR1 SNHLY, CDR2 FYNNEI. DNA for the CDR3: TGTGCCAGCAGTAGACAGGGGGCGGCCACCGGGGAGCTGTTTTTT. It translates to CASSRQGAATGELFF.